Shown below are 20 T cell receptor beta chains from a single sample sequenced in a study of T cells in Graves' hyperthyroidism and ophthalmopathy. RNA transcripts yielded amplified TCR beta CDR3 regions. HTBI primers drove first-round RT-PCR of the TCR CDR3. One entry per CDR3 protein results from TCRdb running MiXCR on the multiplex PCR reads. Of more than 500,000 distinct CDR3 sequences listed, around 50% are singletons. Sequencing used peripheral blood or thyroid tissue (not recorded which). These receptors were collected from an adult woman with Graves' disease, either hyperthyroidism or ophthalmopathy (not recorded which).

This clonotype came up many times. J is TRBJ1-1 and V is TRBV3-1; D gene ambiguous. The germline V and J ends were trimmed by 4 bases and 6 bases, with 12 bases remaining between them. Germline CDR1 and CDR2: LGHDT and YNNKEL (reference sequence). The CDR3 has 13 residues. CDR3 sequence (DNA): TGTGCCAGCAGCCGAAGTCAAGTCGCTGAAGCTTTCTTT. This codes for CASSRSQVAEAFF.

This clonotype appeared many times. V is TRBV11-2 and J is TRBJ1-3; D is unclear. Germline V gives CDR1 SGHAT, CDR2 FQNNGV. V was clipped by 4 bases and J by 4 bases, with 2 bases between them. CDR3 length: 11 amino acids. The CDR3, as DNA: TGTGCCAGCAGCTACGGAAACACCATATATTTT. Protein sequence: CASSYGNTIYF.

This chain uses TRBV12-3 or TRBV12-4 with TRBJ2-5, with a tentative D call TRBD2 (5 bases). The better agreement between TRBJ2-1 and the DNA end casts doubt on the J call. The CDR3 sequence is 12 residues long. The CDR3 loop is CASRYTSSEQFF. CDR3 sequence (DNA): TGTGCCAGCAGGTATACTAGTTCTGAGCAGTTCTTC.

This clonotype was seen at least ten times. The chain carries TRBV20-1 and TRBJ1-6; tentative D call: TRBD1 (5 bases). The germline V and J ends were trimmed by 6 bases and 8 bases, with 17 bases remaining between them. The CDR3 spans 14 residues. The germline V gene has CDR1 DFQATT and CDR2 SNEGSKA (reference sequence). Written as DNA, the CDR3 is TGCAGTGCGAAAAGGGGCGAAATTCATTCACCCCTCCACTTT. Its protein is CSAKRGEIHSPLHF.

The CDR3 coding sequence is TGTGCCAGCAGCAGCGGGCCGAACTACGAGCTGTTTTTT. This gives the protein CASSSGPNYELFF. The gene calls are TRBV7-6 and TRBJ2-2; possibly TRBD2 for D (6 bases). CDR3 length equals 13 residues. The ends were cut back, 5 bases at V and 11 bases at J, with 15 bases in the middle. In germline, CDR1 is SGHVS, CDR2 FNYEAQ.

This clonotype was seen repeatedly, ten times or more. This rearrangement joins TRBV5-1 to TRBJ2-2; 7 bases match TRBD2. CDR3 length equals 17 residues. Looked up from germline, CDR1 is SGHRS and CDR2 is YFSETQ. After removal of 4 bases from V and 0 bases from J, the junction contained 9 bases not matched to a gene. The CDR3 DNA follows: TGCGCCAGCAGCCCAGGAACTAGCGCGTCGAACACCGGGGAGCTGTTTTTT. Protein product: CASSPGTSASNTGELFF.

This clonotype was found many times. The chain recombines TRBV20-1 with TRBJ1-2; D ambiguous. The CDR3 is made up of 11 amino acids. Germline V lookup: CDR1 DFQATT, CDR2 SNEGSKA (reference sequence). V shed 5 bases and J shed 8 bases, with 12 bases lying between them. The CDR3 loop reads CSAWTVGGYTF. CDR3 DNA: TGCAGTGCTTGGACCGTGGGGGGCTACACCTTC.

This clonotype was counted a few times. The chain carries TRBV10-3 and TRBJ1-1, with D maybe TRBD1 (5 bases). CDR1 ENHRY and CDR2 SYGVKD come from the germline V gene. V lost 6 bases, J lost 1 base, and 12 bases lay in between. The CDR3 covers 14 residues. The DNA for the CDR3 is TGTGCCATCAGGGCGGGACTTAGGAACACTGAAGCTTTCTTT. Residues: CAIRAGLRNTEAFF.

The chain couples TRBV7-2 to TRBJ2-7, with 16 bases lining up with TRBD2. Per the germline V gene, CDR1 is SGHTA and CDR2 is FQGNSA. The J segment lost 6 bases and the V segment lost 3 bases, leaving 8 bases of the junction unmatched. This CDR3 spans 17 amino acids. The CDR3: CASSFGAGTSGRGEQYF. The CDR3 DNA reads as TGTGCCAGCAGCTTCGGAGCCGGGACTAGCGGGAGGGGCGAGCAGTACTTC.

DNA for the CDR3: TGTGCCAGCAGCTTGGACTTTTGGACTAGCGGGGCCTACGAGCAGTACTTC. It specifies CASSLDFWTSGAYEQYF. The rearrangement joins TRBV5-6 to TRBJ2-7, with 12 bases identical to TRBD2. In germline, CDR1 is SGHDT, CDR2 YYEEEE. V dropped 0 bases and J dropped 2; count of bases not matched to a gene: 6. This CDR3 is built from 17 residues.

This clonotype was seen only a few times. The V call is TRBV27, the J call TRBJ1-5; a weak D match, TRBD1 (5 bases). V lost 6 bases and J 1 base, leaving 16 bases between the germline ends. The CDR3 extends over 16 amino acids. CDR1 and CDR2 from the germline V gene are MNHEY and SMNVEV (reference sequence). This CDR3 reads CASRPETGFSNQPQHF. CDR3 bases: TGTGCCAGCAGACCCGAAACAGGTTTCAGCAATCAGCCCCAGCATTTT.

At least ten counts were recorded for this clonotype. This chain joins TRBV29-1 and TRBJ2-5, with 7 bases lining up with TRBD2. V trimming: 3 bases; J trimming: 7 bases; junction bases outside the gene matches: 5. This CDR3 is built from 12 residues. Germline V gives CDR1 SQVTM, CDR2 ANQGSEA. The CDR3 protein is CSVDEGRGTQYF. The CDR3 DNA reads as TGCAGCGTTGACGAAGGGAGGGGGACCCAGTACTTC.

V is TRBV3-1 and J is TRBJ1-5; maybe TRBD1 (6 bases). CDR1 is LGHDT, CDR2 YNNKEL, per germline (reference sequence). The ends were cut back, 3 bases at V and 7 bases at J, with 13 bases in the middle. CDR3 length: 14 residues. CDR3 sequence (DNA): TGTGCCAGCAGCCACCACAGGGTGCAGCAGCCCCAGCATTTT. It encodes CASSHHRVQQPQHF. Based on the CDR3 plus reference TRBV3-1 and TRBJ1-5, the full variable domain is DTAVSQTPKYLVTQMGNDKSIKCEQNLGHDTMYWYKQDSKKFLKIMFSYNNKELIINETVPNRFSPKSPDKAHLNLHINSLELGDSAVYFCASSHHRVQQPQHFGDGTRLSIL.

This clonotype was found a few times. The gene calls are TRBV11-2 and TRBJ2-7; D is ambiguous. The germline V and J ends were trimmed by 5 bases and 1 base, with 12 bases remaining between them. CDR1 and CDR2 from the germline V gene are SGHAT and FQNNGV. The CDR3 is 14 amino acids. The CDR3 sequence is CASSLCGPSYEQYF. Here the CDR3 DNA reads TGTGCCAGCAGCCTTTGCGGACCATCCTACGAGCAGTACTTC.

This clonotype appeared many times. The CDR3: CASSQPGELAYGYTF. CDR3 DNA sequence: TGTGCCAGCAGCCAACCGGGGGAGCTCGCCTATGGCTACACCTTC. The chain is built from TRBV7-9 and TRBJ1-2; D perhaps matches TRBD1 (5 bases). The CDR3 consists of 15 residues. In germline, CDR1 is SEHNR, CDR2 FQNEAQ (reference sequence). V shed 5 bases and J shed 4 bases, with 17 bases lying between them.

This clonotype has just a few counts. The chain uses TRBV7-8 and TRBJ2-2; 8 bases are shared with TRBD1. The CDR3 contains 15 residues. V lost 6 bases, J lost 6 bases, and 9 bases stayed unmatched. Germline lookup yields CDR1 SGHVS and CDR2 FQNEAQ. CDR3: CASSLDRVPAGELFF. The CDR3 nucleotides are TGTGCCAGCAGTTTGGACAGGGTTCCGGCCGGGGAGCTGTTTTTT.

The count of this clonotype is one. It is likely a read error, because the conserved phenylalanine at the end of the CDR3 is missing. The limits of the CDR3 on the DNA are not certain, so only TCRdb's listed CDR3 is given. This rearrangement joins TRBV5-1 to TRBJ1-3. In germline, CDR1 is SGHRS, CDR2 YFSETQ. The CDR3 adds up to 8 amino acids, both ends counted. CDR3 protein: CASSASNT.

The table lists this clonotype with many counts. This chain joins TRBV2 and TRBJ1-3; 7 bases are shared with TRBD1. The CDR3 consists of 15 residues. Germline V lookup: CDR1 SNHLY, CDR2 FYNNEI. V shed 7 bases, J shed 2 bases, and the junction held 8 bases outside the gene matches. The CDR3 bases are TGTGCCAGCACGTGGGACAGACAAACTGGAAACACCATATATTTT. It yields the protein CASTWDRQTGNTIYF. Full variable domain (missing parts from reference TRBV2 and TRBJ1-3): EPEVTQTPSHQVTQMGQEVILRCVPISNHLYFYWYRQILGQKVEFLVSFYNNEISEKSEIFDDQFSVERPDGSNFTLKIRSTKLEDSAMYFCASTWDRQTGNTIYFGEGSWLTVV.

This clonotype appeared a few times. This sequence joins TRBV10-3 and TRBJ2-5; D is undetermined. The CDR3 is made up of 13 amino acids. V gave up 7 bases and J gave up 2 bases, with 11 bases separating them. Per the germline V gene, CDR1 is ENHRY and CDR2 is SYGVKD. The CDR3 coding sequence is TGTGCCATCACTGAACGAAGGCAAGAGACCCAGTACTTC. This codes for CAITERRQETQYF.

This sequence joins TRBV7-9 and TRBJ2-7; D tentatively reads TRBD1 or TRBD2 (6 bases each). The CDR3 totals 13 residues. Germline V CDR1 and CDR2: SEHNR, FQNEAQ (reference sequence). V lost 7 bases, J lost 3 bases, and 13 bases lay in between. The CDR3: CASTRGGGYEQYF. In DNA, the CDR3 is TGTGCCAGCACCCGAGGAGGGGGCTACGAGCAGTACTTC.